This TCR beta chain was recovered during a study of T cells in Graves' hyperthyroidism and ophthalmopathy (dated by TCRdb to between 2018 and 2021). In the study overall: Peripheral blood was collected at initial diagnosis, before any treatment. A discovery cohort of about 96 patients, 43 with Graves' ophthalmopathy and 57 with stable Graves' hyperthyroidism, was used to find distinguishing TCR V-J signatures. Prospective prediction of ophthalmopathy was tested in an independent validation cohort of under 20 hyperthyroidism patients and 15 to 17 patients who later progressed to ophthalmopathy. The 100 or so discovery patients were divided at random into training and test sets in a 7:3 ratio. In about six Graves' hyperthyroidism patients, the study also compared T-cell repertoires from thyroid tissue with T-cell repertoires from blood. After sampling, hyperthyroidism patients received methimazole starting at 30 mg daily, and ophthalmopathy patients received high-dose intravenous methylprednisolone. The paper describes TCR Vbeta CDR3 sequencing of 140 or so peripheral blood samples, made up of 43 ophthalmopathy patients, roughly 72 hyperthyroidism patients and roughly 17 progressor patients.

As to this clonotype: This clone's antigen is unknown. The sample holds no much larger clone one base away, and base qualities are not on file.

TCR beta CDR3 regions were amplified from RNA transcripts. For the first round of RT-PCR on the TCR CDR3, the HTBI primer set was used together with the Qiagen OneStep RT-PCR kit. Libraries were constructed in a second round of multiplex PCR, after which size selection and purification were performed. Paired-end sequencing of the libraries was performed with 100 bp reads on an Illumina HiSeq2000. In the paper's pipeline: Raw data were processed with SOAPnuke, discarding reads with adapters, uncalled bases, mean Phred below 15, or no exact constant-primer or identifier match. COPE v1.2.5 was used to merge the high-quality paired reads, and each unique nucleotide sequence was defined as a clonotype. MiTCR v1.1 was used to align clonotypes to the IMGT TRBV, TRBD and TRBJ reference segments. The analysis was restricted to V-J combinations with a frequency above 0.0001, which together covered 99% to 99.2% of the repertoires. The TCS score was defined as F50 (clonal expansion) divided by E x V (chaos), with BLOSUM62-based TCRdist calculated between CDR3 peptides within each V-J. Welch's t-statistics and random forest reduced 500 to 550 V-J features to 13, which were used in a naive Bayes classifier (R e1071). TCRdb handled the public reads itself, with Q25 trimming in fastp and clone calling in MiXCR, and kept productive beta chains. Records with the same CDR3 protein are collapsed into one entry carrying the most frequent genes and DNA. These V and J calls derive from TCRdb rather than the authors' analysis. A total of 650,000 to 850,000 distinct CDR3 sequences appear in this sample, roughly a sixth of them only once. Clones ranked in the top ten supply approximately 15% of the sample.

The hyperthyroidism patients were between 18 and 65 years old and newly diagnosed, with a disease duration of less than 2 months. Patients with uncontrolled infections, other autoimmune diseases, pregnancy or lactation were excluded. Diagnoses were based on clinical symptoms, serum thyroxine and TRAb, thyroid ultrasound and orbital computed tomography. Blood from progressor patients was drawn when they were first diagnosed with hyperthyroidism, before any ophthalmopathy symptoms appeared. PBMCs were separated from roughly 10 ml of fresh peripheral blood using Ficoll-Paque density gradient centrifugation. Progressor patients were defined as those initially diagnosed with Graves' hyperthyroidism in whom ophthalmopathy developed during follow-up. Total RNA was extracted using Trizol reagent, and RNA quality was assessed on an Agilent 2100 Bioanalyzer. On the study overall, not on this receptor specifically: In validation, the model predicted progression to ophthalmopathy with 60% to 71% sensitivity and roughly 72% specificity, a median of 6.5 months before onset. No statistical method was used to fix the sample size in advance, and group allocation was not hidden from the investigators. A 13 V-J signature model separated ophthalmopathy from stable hyperthyroidism, with approximately 87% sensitivity and roughly 84% specificity in cross-validation and 80%/75% in testing. Most expanded thyroid clonotypes (frequency above 0.001) were also detected in blood, suggesting blood repertoires may reflect thyroid immune responses.

Taken from the germline V gene, the CDR1 and CDR2 loops are SGHAT and FQNNGV. V lost 5 bases and J lost 5 bases, and the count of bases not matched to a germline gene is 9. Reading from cysteine to phenylalanine, the CDR3 counts 16 amino acids. Of the read, only the CDR3 DNA is kept; its 48 bases are in frame from base 1. The sequenced material came from blood. Here the chain combines TRBV11-2 and TRBJ1-2; TRBD1 fits 12 bases in the junction. The receptor's source is a woman between 45 and 60 years old with Graves' hyperthyroidism that later progressed to Graves' ophthalmopathy. Here the CDR3 is given as CASSGTGGAGVYGYTF. The DNA reads as follows: TGTGCCAGCAGCGGGACAGGGGGCGCGGGCGTGTATGGCTACACCTTC.